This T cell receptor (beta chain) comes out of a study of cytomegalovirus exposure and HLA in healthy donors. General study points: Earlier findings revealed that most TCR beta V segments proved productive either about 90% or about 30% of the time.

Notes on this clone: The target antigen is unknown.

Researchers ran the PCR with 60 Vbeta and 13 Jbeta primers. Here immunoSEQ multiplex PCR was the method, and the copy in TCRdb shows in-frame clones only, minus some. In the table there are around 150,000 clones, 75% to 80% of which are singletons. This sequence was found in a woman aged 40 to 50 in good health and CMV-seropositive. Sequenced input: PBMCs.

CDR3 DNA sequence: TGTGCCAGCAGCTCGAGGCTGTCGGAAGCTTTCTTT. It specifies CASSSRLSEAFF. This chain connects TRBV7-8 to TRBJ1-1; D is ambiguous. Germline V gene lookup returns CDR1 SGHVS and CDR2 FQNEAQ. V was cut by 4 bases and J by 8 bases, with 11 bases left in between. The CDR3 has 12 residues.